Sequencing of this T cell receptor beta chain was carried out in a study of molecular identifiers for immune sequencing clone quantification. Points from the study as a whole: Effector cells had over 99% of their molecules in clones above 20 RNA copies, while naive cells had under 1%.

The CDR3 totals 16 residues. The junction had 9 bases not matched to a gene; V was cut back by 4 bases and J by 3 bases. Per germline, CDR1 SGHRS and CDR2 YFSETQ. TCRdb fed the PCR reads into MiXCR, producing one record per CDR3 protein. The data show approximately 630,000 distinct CDR3 sequences, over 25% seen once. This clonotype was detected many times. Its matching antigen is unknown. Sorting selected naive CD8 T cells with a CD8+CD4-CCR7+CD45RA+ phenotype. The source is a human donor in good health. Some libraries in this study had Jurkat cell RNA spiked in. Sequenced: naive CD8+ T cells from blood, with Jurkat cell RNA spiked in. This sample's subset: FACS-sorted CD8+CD4-CCR7+CD45RA+ naive T cells. V usage is TRBV5-1 and J usage is TRBJ2-3, with 9 bases identical to TRBD2. The CDR3: CASSPRRLAATDTQYF. The CDR3 coding sequence is TGCGCCAGCAGCCCCCGGAGACTAGCGGCAACAGATACGCAGTATTTT.